Listed here is a single T cell receptor (beta chain). The antigen this receptor binds is unknown. Base qualities are not provided; no much larger clone lies one nucleotide away. This specimen belongs to a study of technical replicates of blood from several donors (dated by TCRdb to 2016 to 2017). The CDR3, cysteine through phenylalanine, is 15 amino acids long. Kept here is only the CDR3 DNA, which spans 45 bases and is read in frame from base 1. The V end gives up 5 bases and the J end 1 base, leaving 4 bases in the junction not matched to a gene. The germline V gene encodes CDR1 LNHDA and CDR2 SQIVND (reference sequence). Libraries were built with the immunoSEQ multiplex PCR assay. TCRdb stores this immuneACCESS table with in-frame sequences only. Part of the clones is absent; in the studies checked, under half of the shortfall reflects unresolved V genes, and no reason is known for the rest. For this sample there are nearly 95,000 clones; 90% to 96% appear just once. The ten largest clones take up 0.36% of the sample.

Sequences were obtained from T cells isolated from PBMCs. The origin of this receptor is a human donor in good health. The chain is encoded by TRBV19 joined to TRBJ2-2, with 7 central nucleotides matching TRBD2. The CDR3 has the sequence CASSASGRNTGELFF. The sequenced DNA is TGTGCCAGTAGTGCTAGCGGACGGAACACCGGGGAGCTGTTTTTT.